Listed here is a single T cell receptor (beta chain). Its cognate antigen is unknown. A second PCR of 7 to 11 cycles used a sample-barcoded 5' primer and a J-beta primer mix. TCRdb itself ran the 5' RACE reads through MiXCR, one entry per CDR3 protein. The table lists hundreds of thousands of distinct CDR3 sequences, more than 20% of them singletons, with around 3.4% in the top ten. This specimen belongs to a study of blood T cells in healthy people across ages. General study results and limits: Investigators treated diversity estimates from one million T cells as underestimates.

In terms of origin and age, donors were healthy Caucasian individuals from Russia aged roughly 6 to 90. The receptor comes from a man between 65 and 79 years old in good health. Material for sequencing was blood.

CDR3 nucleotide sequence: TGTGCCAGCAGCTTTATCCCCACAGTCCGAGCCAAAAACATTCAGTACTTC. Translating gives CASSFIPTVRAKNIQYF. The chain has TRBV7-9 and TRBJ2-4; D call uncertain. The length of the CDR3 is 17 residues. Germline CDR1 and CDR2: SEHNR and FQNEAQ (reference sequence). Trimming left V 3 bases short and J 0 bases short, with 15 bases between.